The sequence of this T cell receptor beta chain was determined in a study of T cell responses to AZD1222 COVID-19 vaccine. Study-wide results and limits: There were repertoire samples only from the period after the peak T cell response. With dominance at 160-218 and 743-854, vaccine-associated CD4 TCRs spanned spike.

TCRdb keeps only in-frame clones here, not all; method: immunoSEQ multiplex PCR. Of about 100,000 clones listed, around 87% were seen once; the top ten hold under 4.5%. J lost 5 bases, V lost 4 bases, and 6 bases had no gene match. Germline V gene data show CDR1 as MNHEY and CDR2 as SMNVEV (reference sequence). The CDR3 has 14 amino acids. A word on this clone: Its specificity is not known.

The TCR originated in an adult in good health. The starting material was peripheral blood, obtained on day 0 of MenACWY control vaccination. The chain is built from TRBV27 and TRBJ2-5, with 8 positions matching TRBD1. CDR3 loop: CASSSGTGQETQYF. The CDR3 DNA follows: TGTGCCAGCAGTTCCGGGACAGGTCAGGAGACCCAGTACTTC.